The 25 T cell receptor beta chains listed next were all sequenced from one sample in a study of T cell changes during pregnancy in multiple sclerosis. Libraries were prepared by immunoSEQ multiplex PCR; TCRdb keeps only in-frame clonotypes and omits some of them. The sample contains under 80,000 clones, roughly 92% of which appear only once. The specimen was peripheral blood, collected after pregnancy. These receptors originate from a female donor in good health, enrolled as a control in a pregnancy study.

V gene TRBV7-9 combines with J gene TRBJ2-1; the D gene is possibly TRBD2 (5 bases). This CDR3 is 14 amino acids long. Trimming removed 4 bases at V and 8 bases at J, with 15 bases between. Germline CDR1 reads SEHNR; CDR2 reads FQNEAQ (reference sequence). CDR3: CASSWVSEDDEQFF. The CDR3 bases are TGTGCCAGCAGCTGGGTCTCGGAGGATGATGAGCAGTTCTTC.

This chain links TRBV18 with TRBJ1-1; 7 bases align to TRBD1. Trimming removed 5 bases from V and 0 bases from J; junction bases left unmatched: 9. CDR3 length equals 16 residues. The germline V gene encodes CDR1 KGHSH and CDR2 LQKENI. The chain's CDR3 is CASSATPTGMNTEAFF. The CDR3 bases are TGTGCCAGCTCAGCCACGCCGACAGGGATGAACACTGAAGCTTTCTTT.

Regarding this clone: At the DNA level, this CDR3 is encoded by other sequences in the same sample as well. This sequence joins TRBV19 and TRBJ2-7; 8 bases fit TRBD1. The trim removed 4 bases at V and 2 bases at J, leaving 7 bases unmatched. This CDR3 contains 15 residues. Germline values: CDR1 LNHDA, CDR2 SQIVND (reference sequence). The CDR3 region is CASSTSQGGPYEQYF. As DNA, the CDR3 is TGTGCCAGTAGTACATCACAGGGGGGCCCCTACGAGCAGTACTTC.

The rearrangement links TRBV28 to TRBJ2-2; the D gene is possibly TRBD1 (5 bases). With 3 bases removed from V and 0 bases from J, the gap between germline ends came to 14 bases. The CDR3 covers 17 residues. Looked up from germline, CDR1 is MDHEN and CDR2 is SYDVKM. The CDR3 sequence is CASSLQGVLANTGELFF. In nucleotides, the CDR3 is TGTGCCAGCAGTTTGCAAGGGGTACTGGCGAACACCGGGGAGCTGTTTTTT.

The gene calls are TRBV6-1 and TRBJ2-1; TRBD2 matches 10 bases. Per the germline V gene, CDR1 is MNHNS and CDR2 is SASEGT. The CDR3 covers 14 residues. Trimming cost V 9 bases and J 7 bases; bases outside gene matches: 9. The CDR3 DNA is TGTGCCAGTAAAGCTAGCGGGAGTATAAATGAGCAGTTCTTC. Protein product: CASKASGSINEQFF.

The chain links TRBV4-3 to TRBJ1-5; the D gene is possibly TRBD1 (6 bases). Germline values: CDR1 LGHNA, CDR2 YSLEER. V was pared by 3 bases and J by 3 bases, with 15 bases between. CDR3 length: 16 residues. CDR3 protein: CASSQDRTANNQPQHF. For the CDR3, the DNA is TGCGCCAGCAGCCAGGATCGGACAGCCAACAATCAGCCCCAGCATTTT.

The chain employs TRBV19 and TRBJ2-7; 7 nucleotides line up with TRBD1. Unmatched junction bases numbered 7, after V lost 0 bases and J lost 2 bases. The CDR3 length is 16 residues. The V gene's germline CDR1 is LNHDA and CDR2 SQIVND (reference sequence). The CDR3 loop reads CASSIEGQMDTYEQYF. The CDR3 DNA is TGTGCCAGTAGTATAGAGGGACAGATGGACACCTACGAGCAGTACTTC.

This clone was seen only a few times. The chain employs TRBV7-2 and TRBJ1-2, with TRBD1 matching 9 bases. The germline gives CDR1 SGHTA, CDR2 FQGNSA. J gave up 4 bases and V 5 bases, and 8 bases lay outside the gene matches. The CDR3 runs to 15 residues. The CDR3 here is CASSPGTGSGYGYTF. The CDR3 DNA is TGTGCCAGCAGCCCGGGGACAGGGTCGGGCTATGGCTACACCTTC.

This chain joins TRBV25-1 and TRBJ1-2, with TRBD1 matching 7 bases. The CDR3 is 14 residues long. J was trimmed by 6 bases and V by 3 bases; bases with no gene match: 7. Germline assignment: CDR1 MGHDK and CDR2 SYGVNS. CDR3 in DNA: TGTGCCAGCAGTGAGCTGACAGGGCAAAATGGCTACACCTTC. Translating gives CASSELTGQNGYTF.

The chain joins TRBV27 to TRBJ2-5; possibly TRBD2 for D (6 bases). The ends were cut back, 6 bases at V and 7 bases at J, with 9 bases in the middle. Per the germline V gene, CDR1 is MNHEY and CDR2 is SMNVEV (reference sequence). This CDR3 region has 11 residues. CDR3: CASRLGGTQYF. The CDR3 region has the DNA TGTGCCAGCAGGCTCGGGGGGACCCAGTACTTC.

The chain links TRBV6-5 to TRBJ1-2, with D possibly TRBD1 on 5 matching bases. The CDR3 runs 13 residues. Deletions cut 6 bases from V and 4 bases from J, with 12 bases between. CDR1 is MNHEY and CDR2 is SVGAGI in the germline V gene. The CDR3 region has the DNA TGTGCCAGCAGGCCGACAGCCAGCTATGGCTACACCTTC. This translates into CASRPTASYGYTF.

This chain connects TRBV19 to TRBJ1-6, with D possibly TRBD1 on 6 matching bases. Trimming stripped 5 bases from V and 9 bases from J, with 14 bases between. Germline CDR1 reads LNHDA; CDR2 reads SQIVND (reference sequence). This CDR3 contains 14 residues. The DNA for the CDR3 is TGTGCCAGTAGTGCTCCAGGGGCTGCTTCACCCCTCCACTTT. Residues: CASSAPGAASPLHF.

J is TRBJ2-6 and V is TRBV29-1, with 7 bases that match TRBD1. Germline V gene data show CDR1 as SQVTM and CDR2 as ANQGSEA. Trimming removed 7 bases from V and 1 base from J; junction bases left unmatched: 7. The length of the CDR3 is 15 residues. For the CDR3, the DNA is TGCAGCGCCAGAGAGGGGGCATCTGGGGCCAACGTCCTGACTTTC. Translating gives CSAREGASGANVLTF.

V and J are TRBV29-1 and TRBJ2-1; 9 bases line up with TRBD1. The length of the CDR3 is 14 residues. After removal of 6 bases from V and 1 base from J, the junction contained 4 bases not matched to a gene. Looked up from germline, CDR1 is SQVTM and CDR2 is ANQGSEA. The CDR3 nucleotides read TGCAGCGTGGACAGGGGATCTTCCTACAATGAGCAGTTCTTC. It codes for CSVDRGSSYNEQFF.

The CDR3 coding sequence is TGTGCCAGCAGTTCTAATTCGAGGGCCCACTATGGCTACACCTTC. Translated, it gives CASSSNSRAHYGYTF. The rearrangement uses TRBV28 and TRBJ1-2, with no clear D. Trimming cost V 4 bases and J 3 bases, with 15 bases left between them. Germline lookup yields CDR1 MDHEN and CDR2 SYDVKM. This CDR3 has 15 amino acids.

This rearrangement joins TRBV4-2 to TRBJ2-2, with 14 positions matching TRBD2. Germline CDR1 LGHNA, CDR2 YNFKEQ. V was clipped by 3 bases and J by 4 bases; unmatched bases: 4. This CDR3 has 17 amino acids. CDR3 sequence (DNA): TGTGCCAGCAGCCAGACTAGCGGGAGGGCCCTCACCGGGGAGCTGTTTTTT. Residues: CASSQTSGRALTGELFF.

The chain has TRBV7-8 and TRBJ2-3; 10 positions agree with TRBD2. Germline loops: CDR1 SGHVS, CDR2 FQNEAQ. The V segment lost 0 bases and the J segment 6 bases; nucleotides outside the gene matches: 12. The CDR3 totals 18 residues. The CDR3 DNA reads TGTGCCAGCAGCTTAGCGCCCCTAGCGGGAGCCCCCCCCGATACGCAGTATTTT. It encodes CASSLAPLAGAPPDTQYF. Combining the CDR3 with reference TRBV7-8 and TRBJ2-3 gives the whole variable domain GAGVSQSPRYKVAKRGQDVALRCDPISGHVSLFWYQQALGQGPEFLTYFQNEAQLDKSGLPSDRFFAERPEGSVSTLKIQRTQQEDSAVYLCASSLAPLAGAPPDTQYFGPGTRLTVL.

The chain combines TRBV5-4 with TRBJ2-7, with no clear D. Germline CDR1 is SGHNT and CDR2 is YYREEE (reference sequence). The length of the CDR3 is 13 residues. Trimming cost V 4 bases and J 3 bases, with 11 bases left between them. CDR3 nucleotide sequence: TGTGCCAGCAGCCCGAACCTAGACTACGAGCAGTACTTC. Its protein product is CASSPNLDYEQYF.

The genes are TRBV28 and TRBJ2-2; the D gene is possibly TRBD2 (6 bases). Germline V gives CDR1 MDHEN, CDR2 SYDVKM. Deletions cut 5 bases from V and 2 bases from J, with 15 bases between. The CDR3 has 16 amino acids. The CDR3 sequence is CASSPWGEPNTGELFF. CDR3 coding DNA: TGTGCCAGCAGTCCCTGGGGGGAACCAAACACCGGGGAGCTGTTTTTT.

The chain recombines TRBV4-2 with TRBJ2-5; the match to TRBD2 covers 10 bases. The CDR3 extends over 17 amino acids. With V trimmed by 5 bases and J by 4 bases, 13 bases remained unmatched. The germline V gene has CDR1 LGHNA and CDR2 YNFKEQ. CDR3: CASSSRSFSGRRETQYF. For the CDR3, the DNA is TGTGCCAGCAGCTCAAGGTCCTTTAGCGGGAGGCGAGAGACCCAGTACTTC.

The chain links TRBV30 to TRBJ2-7, with 11 bases matching TRBD2. Germline CDR1 GTSNPN, CDR2 SVGIG (reference sequence). V trimming: 8 bases; J trimming: 3 bases; junction bases outside the gene matches: 12. There are 15 residues in the CDR3. CDR3 region: CAGPSGGIIYYEQYF. Written as DNA, the CDR3 is TGTGCCGGACCTAGCGGGGGGATCATTTACTACGAGCAGTACTTC.

The CDR3 nucleotides are TGTGCCAGCAGGACAATAGCGGGATTGCGAGAAGATACGCAGTATTTT. Amino acids: CASRTIAGLREDTQYF. This chain joins TRBV7-2 and TRBJ2-3, with 8 bases aligning to TRBD2. The V gene's germline CDR1 is SGHTA and CDR2 FQGNSA. V lost 6 bases, J lost 5 bases, and 13 bases stayed unmatched. CDR3 length equals 16 residues.

The genes are TRBV29-1 and TRBJ2-2; a weak D match, TRBD1 (6 bases). The CDR3 is made up of 12 amino acids. Between the trimmed V and J ends, which lost 7 bases and 1 base, there was a span of 7 bases. The V gene's germline CDR1 is SQVTM and CDR2 ANQGSEA. This CDR3 reads CSATGNTGELFF. The CDR3 DNA reads as TGCAGCGCGACAGGGAACACCGGGGAGCTGTTTTTT.

This chain links TRBV2 with TRBJ2-5; D unclear. This CDR3 comprises 13 residues. Trimming stripped 1 base from V and 5 bases from J, with 8 bases between. Germline CDR1 SNHLY, CDR2 FYNNEI. CDR3 amino acids: CASSEVAGETQYF. CDR3 nucleotide sequence: TGTGCCAGCAGTGAAGTTGCCGGGGAGACCCAGTACTTC.

The rearrangement links TRBV28 to TRBJ2-7, with TRBD2 matching 8 bases. Germline CDR1 and CDR2: MDHEN and SYDVKM. The V and J ends lost 7 bases and 2 bases, in that order; junction bases with no gene match: 7. CDR3 length: 14 residues. CDR3 sequence reads: CASNTLAGPYEQYF. DNA for the CDR3: TGTGCCAGCAACACCCTAGCGGGCCCCTACGAGCAGTACTTC.